This TCR beta chain stems from a study of blood T cells in healthy people across ages. Study as a whole: Per two T cells, about one barcoded beta molecule was captured through template switching.

A second PCR, run for roughly 7 to 12 cycles, used a sample-barcoded 5' primer plus a J-beta primer mix. At least 3 million CDR3-containing paired-end reads were obtained per sample. TCRdb reprocessed the 5' RACE reads via MiXCR and lists one record per CDR3 protein. The sample has over 1,200,000 distinct CDR3 sequences; roughly 60% are singletons. About this clonotype itself: The antigen is unknown.

Points from the study as a whole: Unsorted PBMC input precluded a conclusive naive versus antigen-experienced comparison.

The V end was cut by 3 bases, the J end by 4 bases, with 14 bases between. Germline CDR1 and CDR2: LGHDT and YNNKEL (reference sequence). The CDR3 extends over 15 amino acids. The TCR sequence derives from a man aged 18 to 30 in good health. The sequenced sample consisted of blood. The chain couples TRBV3-1 to TRBJ2-3; D gene unclear. The CDR3 coding sequence is TGTGCCAGCAGCCATGCGTCAGGACCCCCAGATACGCAGTATTTT. Protein sequence: CASSHASGPPDTQYF.